The T cell receptor beta chain described here comes from a study of blood T cells in healthy people across ages (dated by TCRdb to 2013 to 2016). The study in broad terms: In model experiments, template switching captured roughly one uniquely barcoded TCR beta cDNA molecule for every two T cells. The study measured age-related changes in TCR beta repertoire diversity using deep sequencing normalized with unique cDNA molecular identifiers. To avoid experimental bias, donors of different ages were distributed randomly across sequencing lanes. Two additional independent replicas of 1 million unique cDNA reads from the same blood draw were analyzed for two donors (one aged 18 to 29 and one aged 80 or older). The donors were split into four age groups: young (average 16 years), middle-aged (about 40), aged (approximately 60) and long-lived (approximately 80).

V gives up 5 bases and J gives up 6 bases, and the segment between their germline ends measures 14 bases. The CDR3 spans 12 residues, from the cysteine through the phenylalanine. The retained sequence is limited to the CDR3, 36 bases, with the frame set at the first base. Based on the germline V gene (reference sequence), the CDR1 and CDR2 sequences are DFQATT and SNEGSKA. The paper's findings and limits, for the study overall: Compared with the aged group, more naive CD4+ T cells, fewer expanded clones and increased TCR diversity were shown by the long-lived group, suggesting age selection. Because donor CMV infection status was unknown, age-related changes in expanded clonotypes were potentially confounded. Since profiling was done on bulk unsorted PBMCs, naive and antigen-experienced compartments could not be conclusively compared. There was a strong correlation between observed TCR beta diversity and the percentage of naive T cells measured by flow cytometry. Total diversity estimates from one million sequenced T cells were considered lower bounds and underestimates. As age increased, observed TCR beta diversity per million T cells dropped in a roughly linear way, and a significant reduction was already evident by age 40.

The donors were some 36 Caucasian individuals from Russia, aged 6 to 90 years, who were systemically healthy. Each donor gave ten milliliters of peripheral blood, collected into EDTA-treated Vacutainer tubes. PBMCs were isolated by Ficoll-Paque density-gradient centrifugation, with at least 7 million obtained per sample. Total RNA, at least 5 micrograms per sample, was extracted from PBMCs with Trizol reagent. For every donor, flow cytometry on a PBMC aliquot measured the percentage of naive CD45RAhigh/CD27high T cells. Library construction relied on 5' RACE. A second roughly 7 to 12 cycle PCR used a sample-barcoded 5' primer and a J-beta primer mix. A template-switch 5' adaptor carrying 12 random nucleotides introduced a unique molecular identifier onto each TCR beta cDNA molecule. Each sample yielded at least 3 million CDR3-containing paired-end reads. First-strand cDNA synthesis was performed from all RNA using the Mint cDNA synthesis kit, with priming by a TRBC-specific oligonucleotide. All cDNA was treated with uracil-DNA glycosylase and then went through a first 18-cycle PCR with the universal primers M1SS and BC2_uni_R. The paper's processing steps were these. Each sample was normalized by randomly selecting 1 million high-quality reads, each carrying a distinct molecular identifier. Reads sharing molecular identifiers were discarded rather than binned into consensus sequences. CDR3 identification, clonotype clustering and error correction used MiTCR with a Q25 quality threshold and the strictest error-elimination algorithm. A nonparametric unseen species model using Euler transformation provided a lower-bound estimate of total TCR beta diversity. TCRdb applied fastp at Q25 and MiXCR to the public reads, then kept only in-frame beta chains. CDR3 protein sequences are deduplicated, and each keeps its most common genes and DNA. The V and J calls come from TCRdb's annotation, not from the publication. The sample table contains 1,800,000 or so distinct CDR3 sequences; only one count was recorded for roughly two fifths of them. The biggest ten clones account for 23% of the sample.

This clonotype was seen only a few times. Its binding antigen is unknown. Within one base of it there is no much larger clone, and no base qualities were kept. Sequencing used blood. The sequence was obtained from a human donor in good health. The chain is encoded by TRBV20-1 joined to TRBJ2-7, with an unclear D gene assignment. CDR3 reads: CSAGHMDGEQYF. The base sequence is TGCAGTGCTGGGCATATGGACGGCGAGCAGTACTTC.